The clone carrying this TCR beta chain was counted between two and nine times. Germline lookup yields CDR1 SGHTA and CDR2 FQGNSA. Trimming removed 5 bases from V and 10 bases from J; junction bases left unmatched: 9. The CDR3 extends over 14 amino acids. These data belong to a study of blood T cells in healthy people across ages. Study context: Researchers report that template switching captured about one barcoded beta molecule per two T cells.

Primers used in a second PCR of roughly 6 to 11 cycles were a sample-barcoded 5' primer and a J-beta primer mix. TCRdb reprocessed the 5' RACE reads via MiXCR and lists one record per CDR3 protein. Among about 1,500,000 distinct CDR3 sequences listed, under 30% were seen once. Sequencing was carried out using blood. This chain connects TRBV7-2 to TRBJ2-1, with 9 nucleotides matching TRBD1. The receptor comes from a woman in her twenties or thirties in good health. The CDR3 coding sequence is TGTGCCAGCAGCCTGGGACAGGGACTTGGGGAGCAGTTCTTC. It specifies CASSLGQGLGEQFF.